This T cell receptor (beta chain) was profiled in a study of blood T cell repertoires in COVID-19. Study at large: PBMCs, B-cell-depleted T cells, or T cells provided the cDNA or gDNA that made up the material.

The method was immunoSEQ multiplex PCR; TCRdb's version includes in-frame clones alone and lacks a portion of them. Of 25,000 to 30,000 clones in the sample, around four fifths were seen once. With V trimmed by 5 bases and J by 2 bases, 7 bases remained unmatched. This CDR3 region has 16 residues. Germline lookup yields CDR1 SGHVS and CDR2 FQNEAQ. What was sequenced was peripheral blood. This sequence originates from a man between 65 and 85 years old with acute or convalescent COVID-19. The chain employs TRBV7-8 and TRBJ2-3, with TRBD2 identical over 10 bases. The CDR3 sequence is CASSLVAGGNTDTQYF. The CDR3, as DNA: TGTGCCAGCAGCCTAGTAGCGGGGGGAAACACAGATACGCAGTATTTT. Looking up the rest from reference TRBV7-8 and TRBJ2-3 gives the full variable domain: GAGVSQSPRYKVAKRGQDVALRCDPISGHVSLFWYQQALGQGPEFLTYFQNEAQLDKSGLPSDRFFAERPEGSVSTLKIQRTQQEDSAVYLCASSLVAGGNTDTQYFGPGTRLTVL.